The rows below give T cell receptor beta chains drawn from one sample of a study of cytomegalovirus exposure and HLA in healthy donors. Profiling relied on immunoSEQ multiplex PCR, and the TCRdb table lists in-frame clones only, not all of them. The sample has 250,000 to 350,000 clones, roughly 90% seen once. Sequencing was done on a sample of PBMCs. The receptors here all came from a woman between 18 and 30 years old in good health and CMV-seronegative. Each CDR3 is given without its conserved first and last residue.

CDR3: ASSSTLQGSGNTIY; V: TRBV5-1
CDR3: ASSQYRGLSYEQY; V: TRBV7-2
CDR3: ASSFGGTYEQY; V: TRBV11-2
CDR3: ASRPRGQGHQPQH; V: TRBV6-1
CDR3: ASRPRGAGHYGYT; V: TRBV19
CDR3: ASSSRGSGAYEQY; V: TRBV5-1
CDR3: ATRTWRAMNTEAF; V: TRBV2
CDR3: ATSTGQGPEAF; V: TRBV15
CDR3: ASSPRGGLSTEAF; V: TRBV5-1
CDR3: ASSLQGINTEAF; V: TRBV11-2
CDR3: ASSLLTVTEAF; V: TRBV27
CDR3: ASSFGDRDEQF; V: TRBV5-1
CDR3: ASSLAQRGPGELF; V: TRBV7-6
CDR3: AWSPEGAGGPFETQY; V: TRBV30
CDR3: ASSKEDYDAYEQY; V: TRBV21-1
CDR3: ASSHDLAGSSYEQY; V: TRBV4-1
CDR3: ASSLSGGGETQY; V: TRBV27
CDR3: SVRQGPGNTIY; V: TRBV29-1
CDR3: ASSAMTSPSTDTQY; V: TRBV5-6
CDR3: ASSYPGLLTDTQY; V: TRBV6-6
CDR3: ASSGAGGPTDTQY; V: TRBV9
CDR3: ASRETGGKSYEQY; V: TRBV13
CDR3: ASRVTGTVTEAF; V: TRBV11-2
CDR3: ASSSAPQGTDTQY; V: TRBV7-9
CDR3: AWSVRVNTEAF; V: TRBV30
CDR3: ATSRDSVRHSGGYT; V: TRBV15
CDR3: ASSAGYEQY; V: TRBV2
CDR3: ASSLGLAGGDLSYNEQF; V: TRBV5-1
CDR3: ASSVSNYGYT; V: TRBV9
CDR3: ASSTLAASYNEQF; V: TRBV6-5
CDR3: ASSLSGTGGWSYGYT; V: TRBV27
CDR3: ASSRSGTVNTEAF; V: TRBV6-5
CDR3: ATSRGRASNQPQH; V: TRBV15
CDR3: ASSLRPGLAGGASYNEQF; V: TRBV7-3
CDR3: ASRSGGALAGELF; V: TRBV19
CDR3: ASSLSPGLAVEDTQY; V: TRBV7-8
CDR3: ASSQEITSGYTGELF; V: TRBV14
CDR3: ASQTSGGWKETQY; V: TRBV12-5
CDR3: ASSRGQSSYNEQF; V: TRBV7-6
CDR3: ASSLLGGGEEKLF; V: TRBV5-1
CDR3: ASSGGGGGRTDTQY; V: TRBV6-1
CDR3: ASSLQTGTGASYEQY; V: TRBV11-2
CDR3: ASSPGDRGNTEAF; V: TRBV18
CDR3: SSSKPGNEQF; V: TRBV7-9
CDR3: ASSVLWGEQY; V: TRBV9
CDR3: ASSIAGLTGGEKLF; V: TRBV19
CDR3: ASSGIRSSYNSPLH; V: TRBV6-1
CDR3: ASSWRGGAWDTQY; V: TRBV4-1
CDR3: ASSQFTGTSGGYNEQF; V: TRBV4-2
CDR3: ASSVGSGGTDTQY; V: TRBV9
CDR3: ASSQTTSGYNEQF; V: TRBV11-2
CDR3: SVDAGISLT; V: TRBV29-1